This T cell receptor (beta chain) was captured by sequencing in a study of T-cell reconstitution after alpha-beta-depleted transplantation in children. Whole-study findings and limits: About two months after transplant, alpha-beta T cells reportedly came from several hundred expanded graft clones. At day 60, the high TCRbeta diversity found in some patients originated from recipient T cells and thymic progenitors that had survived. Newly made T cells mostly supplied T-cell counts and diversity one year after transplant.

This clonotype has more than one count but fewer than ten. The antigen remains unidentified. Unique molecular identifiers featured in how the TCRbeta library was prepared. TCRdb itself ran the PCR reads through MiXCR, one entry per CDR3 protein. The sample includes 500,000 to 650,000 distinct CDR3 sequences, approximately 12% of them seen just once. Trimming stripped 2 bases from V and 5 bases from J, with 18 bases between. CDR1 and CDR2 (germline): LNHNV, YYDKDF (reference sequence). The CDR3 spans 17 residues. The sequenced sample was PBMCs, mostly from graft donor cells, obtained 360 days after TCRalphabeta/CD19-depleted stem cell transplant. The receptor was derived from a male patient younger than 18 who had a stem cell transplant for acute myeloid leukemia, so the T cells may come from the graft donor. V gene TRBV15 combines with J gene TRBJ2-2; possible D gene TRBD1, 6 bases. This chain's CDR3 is CATSRTSGAVWTGELFF. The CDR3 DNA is TGTGCCACCAGCAGAACCTCAGGGGCAGTATGGACCGGGGAGCTGTTTTTT. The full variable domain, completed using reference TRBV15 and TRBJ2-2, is DAMVIQNPRYQVTQFGKPVTLSCSQTLNHNVMYWYQQKSSQAPKLLFHYYDKDFNNEADTPDNFQSRRPNTSFCFLDIRSPGLGDTAMYLCATSRTSGAVWTGELFFGEGSRLTVL.